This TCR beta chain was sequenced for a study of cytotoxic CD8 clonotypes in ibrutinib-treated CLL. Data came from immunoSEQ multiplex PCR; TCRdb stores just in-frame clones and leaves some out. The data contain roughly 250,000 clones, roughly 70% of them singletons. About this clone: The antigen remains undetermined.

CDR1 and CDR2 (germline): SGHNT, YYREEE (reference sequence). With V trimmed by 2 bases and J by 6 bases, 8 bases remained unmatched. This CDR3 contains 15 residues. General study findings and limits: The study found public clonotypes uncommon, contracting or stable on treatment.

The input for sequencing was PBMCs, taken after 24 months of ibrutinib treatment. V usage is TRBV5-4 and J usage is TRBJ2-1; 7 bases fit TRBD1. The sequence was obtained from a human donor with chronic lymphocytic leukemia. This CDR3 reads CASSFFRDSFNEQFF. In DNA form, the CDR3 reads TGTGCCAGCAGCTTCTTCCGGGACAGCTTCAATGAGCAGTTCTTC.